These 11 T cell receptor beta chains were sequenced from one sample in a study of cytomegalovirus exposure and HLA in healthy donors. The PCR had 60 Vbeta and 13 Jbeta primers. Clones were sequenced by immunoSEQ multiplex PCR, and TCRdb holds only the in-frame ones, with some missing. The repertoire holds some 60,000 clones, with roughly 80% as singletons. Sequencing was done on a sample of PBMCs. The receptor set was obtained from a man aged 35-49 years in good health and CMV-seronegative.

V usage is TRBV25-1 and J usage is TRBJ1-6; D possibly corresponds to TRBD1 (6 bases). Germline assignment: CDR1 MGHDK and CDR2 SYGVNS. The CDR3 runs to 14 residues. The V and J ends lost 4 bases and 10 bases respectively, with 14 bases between them. The CDR3 is CASSANTGFSPLHF. CDR3 nucleotide sequence: TGTGCCAGCAGTGCGAACACAGGGTTCTCACCCCTCCACTTT.

In its sample, this clone was seen a few times. The J gene is TRBJ2-3, the V gene TRBV4-2; no reliable D call. CDR3 length: 14 amino acids. The germline V gene has CDR1 LGHNA and CDR2 YNFKEQ. V dropped 0 bases and J dropped 5 bases, with 9 bases sitting between them. The CDR3 sequence: CASSQDPVLDTQYF. CDR3 sequence (DNA): TGTGCCAGCAGCCAAGACCCCGTTTTAGATACGCAGTATTTT.

The gene calls are TRBV9 and TRBJ2-7, with D hard to call. Between the trimmed V and J ends, which lost 0 bases and 4 bases, there was a span of 17 bases. Germline CDR1 reads SGDLS; CDR2 reads YYNGEE. CDR3 length: 16 residues. CDR3 sequence: CASSVGVTSDLYEQYF. The CDR3 DNA follows: TGTGCCAGCAGCGTAGGGGTGACATCTGACCTTTACGAGCAGTACTTC.

This clone was seen only a few times. The rearrangement uses TRBV19 and TRBJ1-1, with a possible D match to TRBD1 (6 bases). The V end lost 6 bases, the J end lost 11 bases, and 25 bases lay between the germline ends. The germline gives CDR1 LNHDA, CDR2 SQIVND (reference sequence). The CDR3 has 15 residues. CDR3 in DNA: TGTGCCAGTAGCCAGAGCTGGACAGTTCACCGCGGGGCTTTCTTT. This gives the protein CASSQSWTVHRGAFF.

The chain has TRBV14 and TRBJ1-1; TRBD1 aligns across 7 bases. The CDR3 loop spans 14 amino acids. Unmatched junction bases numbered 4, after V lost 2 bases and J lost 4 bases. Per the germline V gene, CDR1 is SGHDN and CDR2 is FVKESK. The CDR3 spells CASSQRQGPTEAFF. Here the CDR3 DNA reads TGTGCCAGCAGCCAACGACAGGGACCCACTGAAGCTTTCTTT.

The chain uses TRBV5-4 and TRBJ2-1; maybe TRBD1 (5 bases). Germline V gene data show CDR1 as SGHNT and CDR2 as YYREEE (reference sequence). The V gene lost 0 bases and the J gene lost 4 bases, with 11 bases spanning the gap. The CDR3 is 15 amino acids. CDR3 coding DNA: TGTGCCAGCAGCTTGGGACAGTTAAAGTACAATGAGCAGTTCTTC. Encoded protein: CASSLGQLKYNEQFF.

The chain links TRBV30 to TRBJ2-1, with TRBD2 matching over 8 bases. Germline-derived CDR1 and CDR2 are GTSNPN and SVGIG (reference sequence). The CDR3 spans 14 residues. V lost 5 bases, J lost 5 bases, and 8 bases stayed unmatched. The CDR3 sequence is CAWSGTSGNNEQFF. The CDR3 DNA sequence: TGTGCCTGGTCAGGAACTAGCGGAAACAATGAGCAGTTCTTC.

This chain links TRBV5-1 with TRBJ2-1, with TRBD2 matching 11 bases. CDR1 is SGHRS, CDR2 YFSETQ, per germline. Trimming removed 4 bases from V and 7 bases from J; junction bases left unmatched: 10. The CDR3 consists of 16 residues. The CDR3 DNA follows: TGCGCCAGCAGCCCCTCAATTAGCGGGGGGGAGAATGAGCAGTTCTTC. Protein product: CASSPSISGGENEQFF.

The rearrangement uses TRBV5-1 and TRBJ2-5; 7 bases align to TRBD1. The CDR3 length is 15 residues. V trimming: 4 bases; J trimming: 3 bases; junction bases outside the gene matches: 9. Germline CDR1 is SGHRS and CDR2 is YFSETQ. The CDR3 nucleotides read TGCGCCAGCAGCCTGCCGACAGGGTTGGAAGAGACCCAGTACTTC. It is translated as CASSLPTGLEETQYF.

This chain joins TRBV4-3 and TRBJ1-1, with 9 bases identical to TRBD1. V shed 0 bases and J 5 bases; nucleotides not matched to a gene: 7. Germline V lookup: CDR1 LGHNA, CDR2 YSLEER. The CDR3 has 16 residues. The CDR3 DNA follows: TGCGCCAGCAGCCAAGAATTTGGGGACAGGGAAACTGAAGCTTTCTTT. It yields the protein CASSQEFGDRETEAFF.

This clone was counted a single time. The rearrangement joins TRBV30 to TRBJ2-2, with D possibly matching TRBD2 (6 bases). Trimming left V 3 bases short and J 5 bases short, with 16 bases between. The CDR3 runs to 15 residues. CDR1 and CDR2 (germline): GTSNPN, SVGIG (reference sequence). The CDR3 region has the DNA TGTGCCTGGAGCGCCGCAACAGGAGGGACCGGGGAGCTGTTTTTT. The encoded protein is CAWSAATGGTGELFF.